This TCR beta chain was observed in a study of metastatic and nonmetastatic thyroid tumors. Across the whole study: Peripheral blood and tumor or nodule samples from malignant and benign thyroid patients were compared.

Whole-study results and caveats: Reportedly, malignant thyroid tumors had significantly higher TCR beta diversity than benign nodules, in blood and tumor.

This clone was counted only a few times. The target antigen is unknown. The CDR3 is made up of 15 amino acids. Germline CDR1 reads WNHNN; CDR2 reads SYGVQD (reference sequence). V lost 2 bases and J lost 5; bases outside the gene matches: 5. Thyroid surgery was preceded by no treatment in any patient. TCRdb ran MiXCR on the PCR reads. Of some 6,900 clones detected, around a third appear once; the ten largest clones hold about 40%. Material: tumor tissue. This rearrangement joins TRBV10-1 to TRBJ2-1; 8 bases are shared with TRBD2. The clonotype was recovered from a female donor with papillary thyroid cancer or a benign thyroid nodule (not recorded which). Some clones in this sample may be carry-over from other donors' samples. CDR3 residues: CASSETSGRHNEQFF. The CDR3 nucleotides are TGCGCCAGCAGTGAGACTAGCGGCAGGCACAATGAGCAGTTCTTC.